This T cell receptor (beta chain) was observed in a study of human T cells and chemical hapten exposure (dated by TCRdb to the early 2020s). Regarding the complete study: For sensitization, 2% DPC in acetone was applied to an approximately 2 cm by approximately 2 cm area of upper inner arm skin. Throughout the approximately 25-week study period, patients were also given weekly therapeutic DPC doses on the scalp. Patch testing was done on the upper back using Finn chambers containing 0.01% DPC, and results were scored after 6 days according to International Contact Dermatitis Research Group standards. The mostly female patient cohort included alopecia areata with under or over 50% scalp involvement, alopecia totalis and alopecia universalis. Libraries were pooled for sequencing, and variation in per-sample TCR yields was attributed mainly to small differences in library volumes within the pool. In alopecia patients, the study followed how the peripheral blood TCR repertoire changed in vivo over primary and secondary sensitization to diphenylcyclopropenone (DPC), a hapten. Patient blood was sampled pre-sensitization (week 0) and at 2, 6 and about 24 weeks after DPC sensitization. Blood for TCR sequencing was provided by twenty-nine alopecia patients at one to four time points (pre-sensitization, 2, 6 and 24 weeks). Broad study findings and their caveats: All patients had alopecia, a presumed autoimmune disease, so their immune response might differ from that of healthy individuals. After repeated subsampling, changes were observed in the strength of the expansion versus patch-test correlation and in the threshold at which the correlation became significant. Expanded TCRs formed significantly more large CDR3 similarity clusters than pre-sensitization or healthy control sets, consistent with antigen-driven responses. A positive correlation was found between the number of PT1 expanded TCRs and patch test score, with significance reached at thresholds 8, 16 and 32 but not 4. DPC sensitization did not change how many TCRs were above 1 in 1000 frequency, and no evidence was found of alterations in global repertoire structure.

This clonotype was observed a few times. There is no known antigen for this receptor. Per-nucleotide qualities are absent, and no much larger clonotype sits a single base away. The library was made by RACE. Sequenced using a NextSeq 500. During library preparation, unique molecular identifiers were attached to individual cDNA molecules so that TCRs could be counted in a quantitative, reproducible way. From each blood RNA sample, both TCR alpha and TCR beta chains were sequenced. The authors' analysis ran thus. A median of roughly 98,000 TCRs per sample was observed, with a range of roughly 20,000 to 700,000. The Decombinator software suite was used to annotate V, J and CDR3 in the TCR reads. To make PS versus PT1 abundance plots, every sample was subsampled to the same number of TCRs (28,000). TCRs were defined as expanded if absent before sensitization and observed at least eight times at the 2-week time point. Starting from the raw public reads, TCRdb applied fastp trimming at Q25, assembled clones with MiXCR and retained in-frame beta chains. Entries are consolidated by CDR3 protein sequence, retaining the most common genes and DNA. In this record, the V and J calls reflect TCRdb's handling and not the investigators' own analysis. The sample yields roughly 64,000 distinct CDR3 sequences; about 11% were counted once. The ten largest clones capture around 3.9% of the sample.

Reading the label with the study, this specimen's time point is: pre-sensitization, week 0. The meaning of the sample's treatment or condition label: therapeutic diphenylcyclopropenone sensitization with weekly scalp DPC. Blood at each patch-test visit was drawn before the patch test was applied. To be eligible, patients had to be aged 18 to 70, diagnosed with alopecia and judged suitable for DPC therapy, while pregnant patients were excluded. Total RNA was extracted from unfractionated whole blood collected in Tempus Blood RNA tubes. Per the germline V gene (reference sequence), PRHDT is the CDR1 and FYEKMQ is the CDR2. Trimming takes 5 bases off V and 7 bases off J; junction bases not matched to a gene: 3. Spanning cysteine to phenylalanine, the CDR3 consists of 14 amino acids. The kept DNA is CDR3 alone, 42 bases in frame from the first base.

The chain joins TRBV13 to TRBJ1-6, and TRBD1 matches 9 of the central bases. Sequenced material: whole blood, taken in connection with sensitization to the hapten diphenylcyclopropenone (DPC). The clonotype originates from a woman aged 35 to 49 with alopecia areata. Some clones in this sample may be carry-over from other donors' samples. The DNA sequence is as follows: TGTGCCAGCAGCCCGGGACAGGGCAATTCACCCCTCCACTTT. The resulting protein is CASSPGQGNSPLHF.